This T cell receptor (beta chain) was documented in a study of cytomegalovirus exposure and HLA in healthy donors. The CDR3 spans 15 residues. Between the trimmed V and J ends, which lost 6 bases and 0 bases, there was a span of 14 bases. The germline V gene has CDR1 SNHLY and CDR2 FYNNEI. Amplification used 60 Vbeta primers and 13 Jbeta primers. TCRdb's copy holds only in-frame clones and misses some; the assay was immunoSEQ multiplex PCR. The table has 76,000 or so clones, 73% seen once. Study results and limitations: Of the V segments, some could not be distinguished, including TRBV6-2 and TRBV6-3, and were excluded. Donors were assumed by presence/absence analyses to have roughly uniform sequencing depth. A later look showed TCR association rates differing by HLA locus, highest for DRB1 and lowest for HLA-C.

This clone came up a few times. Its specificity is not known. Sequences were obtained from PBMCs. V and J are TRBV2 and TRBJ1-1; no clear D. The clonotype comes from a woman aged 40 to 50 in good health and CMV-seropositive. The CDR3 sequence is CASREGPGMNTEAFF. CDR3 DNA: TGTGCCAGCAGGGAGGGTCCGGGGATGAACACTGAAGCTTTCTTT.